This TCR beta chain was found in a study of spatial heterogeneity in lung cancer. Overall study: As counted in raw reads, each unique TCR and UMI combination appeared more than ten times on average.

Study outcomes and limitations: Expanded tumor TCRs that were ubiquitous appeared in blood more at resection than follow-up.

This CDR3 has 14 residues. The V segment lost 6 bases and the J segment 10 bases; nucleotides outside the gene matches: 7. CDR1 and CDR2 from the germline V gene are WSHSY and SAAADI. Ten or more counts support this clonotype. Its antigen is not known. Sample time point: sample taken at primary tumor resection. Sequencing of whole RNA from tumor, nontumor lung or frozen PBMC involved no sorting. Donors were some 72 untreated early-stage non-small cell lung cancer patients. The library protocol tagged each TCR cDNA with a unique molecular identifier. From the 5' RACE reads, TCRdb called clonotypes with MiXCR, one entry per CDR3 protein. This table has approximately 40,000 distinct CDR3 sequences, roughly an eighth appearing once.

The chain employs TRBV10-2 and TRBJ1-6; 9 bases line up with TRBD1. This TCR derives from a male donor with early-stage non-small cell lung cancer. Here the sequenced sample was PBMCs, taken at surgery. CDR3 loop: CASSPGQGSSPLHF. The DNA for the CDR3 is TGCGCCAGCAGCCCCGGACAGGGGAGCTCACCCCTCCACTTT.